This T cell receptor (beta chain) is from a study of CD8+ T cells in alopecia areata. Investigators isolated RNA and reverse transcribed it into cDNA to act as the sequencing template. The protocol was immunoSEQ multiplex PCR, while the TCRdb copy is restricted to in-frame clones and leaves out a portion. This table has about 210,000 clones, 64% appearing once. The study, taken as a whole, reports: Patients shared TCRs less clearly than mice did, possibly owing to HLA. It was observed that many expanded lesional clones persisted in scalp and blood during tofacitinib.

Treatment indicated: oral pan-JAK inhibitor, 5-10 mg twice daily. The V gene's germline CDR1 is ENHRY and CDR2 SYGVKD. Trimming stripped 11 bases from V and 8 bases from J, with 12 bases between. The CDR3 extends over 10 amino acids. Regarding this clone: Antigen unknown.

This specimen was CD4+ T cells sorted from blood, taken at week 4, from a patient treated with tofacitinib. This clonotype originated in a human donor with alopecia areata. The rearrangement joins TRBV10-3 to TRBJ1-1; D might be TRBD1 (6 bases). The CDR3 region is CAGKGTEAFF. In DNA, the CDR3 is TGTGCCGGTAAGGGGACAGAAGCTTTCTTT.